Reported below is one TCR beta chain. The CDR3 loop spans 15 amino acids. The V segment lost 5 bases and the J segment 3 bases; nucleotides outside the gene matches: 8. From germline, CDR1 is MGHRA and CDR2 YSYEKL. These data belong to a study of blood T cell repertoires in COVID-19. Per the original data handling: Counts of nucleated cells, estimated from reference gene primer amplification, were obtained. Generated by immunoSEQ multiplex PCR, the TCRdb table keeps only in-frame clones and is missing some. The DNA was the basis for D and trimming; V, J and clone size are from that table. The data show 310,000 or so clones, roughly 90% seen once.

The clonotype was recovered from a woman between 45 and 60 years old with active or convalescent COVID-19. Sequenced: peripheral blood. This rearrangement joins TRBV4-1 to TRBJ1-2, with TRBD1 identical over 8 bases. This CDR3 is CASSEPRGPDYGYTF. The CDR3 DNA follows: TGCGCCAGCAGCGAACCCAGGGGGCCAGACTATGGCTACACCTTC.